The rows below give T cell receptor beta chains drawn from one sample of a study of response to subunit inactivated influenza vaccine. TCRdb reprocessed the RT-PCR reads via MiXCR and lists one record per CDR3 protein. The table shows about 650,000 distinct CDR3 sequences, with about 15% occurring only once. Specimen: PBMCs from blood, collected around 14 days before vaccination. Source of these receptors: a man aged 45-60 years who received an inactivated influenza vaccine. Each CDR3 is given with its conserved first and last residue. The order of the fields is V gene, D gene, clone size, J gene, CDR3 protein, CDR3 DNA. D genes are given only for firm matches. A clone size is listed for some rows: how often the clone was seen (once, few, many), or a class if it is expanded.

>TRBV15|NA|few|TRBJ2-3
CATRNEGGADTQYF
TGTGCCACCCGGAACGAGGGGGGGGCAGATACGCAGTATTTT
>TRBV29-1|NA|NA|TRBJ2-3
CSVGGSARTDTQYF
TGCAGCGTTGGGGGGAGCGCCCGAACAGATACGCAGTATTTT
>TRBV7-9|NA|NA|TRBJ2-1
CASSLFTGQTEQFF
TGTGCCAGCAGCTTATTCACAGGGCAAACTGAGCAGTTCTTC
>TRBV7-9|NA|few|TRBJ2-2
CASSPQDTGELFF
TGTGCCAGCAGCCCCCAGGACACCGGGGAGCTGTTTTTT
>TRBV12-3/TRBV12-4|NA|NA|TRBJ2-7
CASSLRNRRAYEQYF
TGTGCCAGCAGTTTACGAAACAGGCGGGCCTACGAGCAGTACTTC
>TRBV5-1|TRBD2|NA|TRBJ2-3
CASSFYGGRYRVTDTQYF
TGCGCCAGCAGCTTCTACGGCGGGAGGTATAGGGTCACAGATACGCAGTATTTT
>TRBV25-1|TRBD1|NA|TRBJ1-6
CASSDQQGNNSPLHF
TGTGCCAGCAGTGACCAACAGGGGAATAATTCACCCCTCCACTTT
>TRBV20-1|TRBD2|few|TRBJ2-5
CSAKTSSGRALETQYF
TGCAGTGCTAAGACCTCTAGCGGGAGGGCCTTGGAGACCCAGTACTTC
>TRBV6-5|NA|few|TRBJ1-2
CASSYGPADGYTF
TGTGCCAGCAGTTACGGGCCAGCCGATGGCTACACCTTC
>TRBV6-2/TRBV6-3|NA|few|TRBJ1-5
CASSSPGDSNQPQHF
TGTGCCAGCAGTTCCCCCGGGGACAGCAATCAGCCCCAGCATTTT